This entry describes one TCR beta chain. Clones were read by immunoSEQ multiplex PCR, and TCRdb kept only the in-frame ones, dropping some. Of 46,000 or so clones in the sample, roughly nine tenths were seen once. This entry comes from a study of memory CD8 T cells in hepatitis C reinfection. V lost 4 bases to trimming and J lost 4 bases; unmatched junction nucleotides: 7. Germline-derived CDR1 and CDR2 are MNHEY and SMNVEV (reference sequence). This CDR3 is built from 14 residues. Time point: late/post reinfection, 12 to 24 weeks after detection. Sorted cells were sequenced directly ex vivo without any in vitro expansion. Total naive CD8 T cells were sorted as viable CD3+ CD8+ CD45RO- cells from two donors.

The sequence was obtained from a man aged 18 to 30 with hepatitis C virus infection. Sequencing used naive CD8+ T cells sorted from blood. The chain couples TRBV27 to TRBJ2-7, with 7 bases fitting TRBD2. The CDR3 protein is CASSYEGGRYEQYF. The DNA of the CDR3 is TGTGCCAGCAGTTACGAGGGAGGGAGGTACGAGCAGTACTTC.